These T cell receptor beta chains were read from a single sample in a study of response to subunit inactivated influenza vaccine. One entry per CDR3 protein, called by TCRdb with MiXCR from the RT-PCR reads. The sample includes under 200,000 distinct CDR3 sequences, less than 15% of them seen just once. These data also featured in a second study, about T cells expressing NK-cell markers.

Here the sequenced sample was CD8+ T cells sorted from PBMCs, taken about 13 days after vaccination. These receptors all come from a middle-aged man who received an inactivated influenza vaccine. Each CDR3 is given with its conserved first and last residue.

TRBV2 | CASSERAAGNTIYF
TRBV6-2/TRBV6-3 | CASSFHRVTGELFF
TRBV29-1 | CSVEADNVYEQYF
TRBV10-3 | CAISEGARTDTQYF
TRBV20-1 | CSARDPDRGSYEQYF
TRBV11-2 | CASSLGRTGGTREQFF
TRBV27 | CASSPASGYTDTQYF
TRBV19 | CASSIDSWAVNTEAFF
TRBV3-1 | CASSQDNGLAGGLNEQFF
TRBV4-2 | CASSPYGGQETQYF
TRBV7-9 | CASSSITDTQYF
TRBV4-3 | CASSQDELAGGDNEQFF
TRBV20-1 | CSAPGQSYYGYTF
TRBV7-9 | CASSLGRDTQYF
TRBV27 | CASKSGGASSYGYTF
TRBV7-9 | CASSSGQPLEQYF
TRBV25-1 | CASSEGSGANYGYTF
TRBV4-3 | CASSPGTFSTDTQYF
TRBV12-3/TRBV12-4 | CASSPMFSPGANVLTF
TRBV7-8 | CASSSEISYEQYF
TRBV29-1 | CSAYVAKNIQYF
TRBV12-3/TRBV12-4 | CASSWGGGAYNEQFF
TRBV7-3 | CASSLLVRGDTQYF
TRBV20-1 | CSAWDSGSYEQYF
TRBV10-3 | CAISESTGSTDTQYF
TRBV4-3 | CASSQDSTGGGYEQYF
TRBV11-2 | CASSLRLYTEAFF
TRBV19 | CASSPQGTSFHEQYF
TRBV25-1 | CASSGYSREDGYTF
TRBV3-1 | CASSQLGESTGELFF
TRBV6-1 | CASSDPGQGVGETQYF
TRBV21-1 | CASTLSATGGPAGTEAFF
TRBV6-1 | CASTEAQPGLHSPQYF
TRBV29-1 | CSGYSGRSTGELFF
TRBV7-9 | CASTHLGTSVEETQYF
TRBV20-1 | CSASGDRGPSYEQYF
TRBV27 | CASSLSGGVPTDTQYF
TRBV9 | CASSVTGQGEQYF